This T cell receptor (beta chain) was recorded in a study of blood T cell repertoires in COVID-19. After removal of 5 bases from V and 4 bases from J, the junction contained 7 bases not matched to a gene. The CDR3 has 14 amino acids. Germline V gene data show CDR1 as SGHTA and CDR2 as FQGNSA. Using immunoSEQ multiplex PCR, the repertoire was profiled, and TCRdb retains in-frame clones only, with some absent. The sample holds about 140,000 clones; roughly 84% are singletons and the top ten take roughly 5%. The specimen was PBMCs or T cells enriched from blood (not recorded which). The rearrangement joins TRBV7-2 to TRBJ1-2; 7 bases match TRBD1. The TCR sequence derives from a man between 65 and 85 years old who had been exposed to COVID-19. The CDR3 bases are TGTGCCAGCAGCCCGACAGGGAACTTCTATGGCTACACCTTC. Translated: CASSPTGNFYGYTF.